The 8 T cell receptor beta chains presented below share a single source sample, sequenced in a study of T cells in women clearing cervical HPV infection. Repertoires were generated with immunoSEQ multiplex PCR, while TCRdb's copy carries only in-frame clones and drops some. The sample table sets out about 39,000 clones. Sequences were obtained from blood buffy coat. The origin of the receptors is a woman between 18 and 70 years old with a cervical HPV16 infection that either progressed to CIN3+ or cleared (not recorded which).

Partial CDR3 DNA: TGTGCCAGCAGCCAAGATCCTAGCGGGGTATACGAG. It encodes CASSQDPSGVYE. The CDR3, in full, reads CASSQDPSGVYEQYF. The gene calls are TRBV4-2 and TRBJ2-7; 9 bases are shared with TRBD2. The CDR3 end is not reached by the read, which stops 3 residues before it; the germline J gene fills it in. The CDR3 consists of 15 residues. In germline, CDR1 is LGHNA, CDR2 YNFKEQ. Germline trimming cut 0 bases from V and 4 bases from J; bases unmatched to any gene: 4.

Details on this clone: Coverage ceases 3 residues before the CDR3 finishes, and the germline J gene fills in the end. The chain uses TRBV2 and TRBJ1-5; 10 bases map to TRBD1. V lost 6 bases to trimming and J lost 3 bases; unmatched junction nucleotides: 5. The CDR3 is 15 residues long. The germline V gene encodes CDR1 SNHLY and CDR2 FYNNEI. This chain's CDR3 is CASRPGQGSNQPQHF. The covered CDR3 bases are TGTGCCAGCAGGCCGGGACAGGGGTCCAATCAGCCC.

About this clone itself: The read ends 3 residues before the CDR3 terminus; that terminus is restored from the germline J gene. J is TRBJ1-1 and V is TRBV4-1, with D maybe TRBD1 (5 bases). This CDR3 is built from 15 residues. Per the germline V gene, CDR1 is MGHRA and CDR2 is YSYEKL. The germline V and J ends were trimmed by 4 bases and 5 bases, with 17 bases remaining between them. The part of the CDR3 DNA that was read is TGCGCCAGCAGCCTCAGGGTTAATATGGGGACTGAA. This translates into CASSLRVNMGTE. The full-length CDR3 reads as CASSLRVNMGTEAFF.

About this clone: The CDR3 goes on 3 residues after the read ends, and that part is filled in from the germline J gene. The V and J genes are TRBV5-1 and TRBJ1-1; 10 bases match TRBD1. CDR3 length: 14 amino acids. CDR1 and CDR2 from the germline V gene are SGHRS and YFSETQ. The DNA read from the CDR3 is TGCGCCAGCAGCCCGGGACAGGGGCAGTCAGAA. It is translated as CASSPGQGQSE. Given in full, the CDR3 is CASSPGQGQSEAFF.

For this clone: With the read ending 3 residues before the CDR3 end, the germline J gene is used to fill in that end. The rearrangement joins TRBV6-1 to TRBJ1-2, with TRBD1 as a possible D gene (5 bases). Germline-derived CDR1 and CDR2 are MNHNS and SASEGT. This CDR3 spans 11 amino acids. The CDR3 reads CASSERGGYTF. CDR3 DNA, as far as it was read: TGTGCCAGCAGTGAAAGGGGCGGC.

Comments on this clone: The read terminates 3 residues ahead of where the CDR3 ends, so the germline J gene completes it. This sequence joins TRBV6-2 or TRBV6-3 and TRBJ2-3; D perhaps matches TRBD1 (5 bases). CDR3 length: 12 residues. Germline V gives CDR1 MNHEY, CDR2 SVGEGT. The part of the CDR3 DNA that was read is TGTGCCAGCAGCCGACCAGGGCAAACG. This gives the protein CASSRPGQT. The full CDR3 protein is CASSRPGQTQYF.

On this clone itself: The read comes to an end 3 residues before the CDR3 does, leaving the germline J gene to fill in the end. The chain has TRBV5-1 and TRBJ2-3, with 8 bases that match TRBD2. CDR3 length: 16 residues. The germline gives CDR1 SGHRS, CDR2 YFSETQ. Losses at the gene ends were 0 bases for V and 0 bases for J; bases not matched to a gene: 3. CDR3 in amino acids: CASSLAERGSTDTQYF. The sequenced CDR3 bases are TGCGCCAGCAGCTTGGCGGAGCGGGGGAGCACAGATACG.

In the case of this clone: Read coverage stops 3 residues before the CDR3 terminus; the germline J gene supplies the remainder. The chain couples TRBV5-1 to TRBJ1-6; no definite D call. CDR1 is SGHRS and CDR2 is YFSETQ in the germline V gene. V shed 0 bases and J shed 3 bases, with 7 bases lying between them. The CDR3 extends over 15 amino acids. CDR3 amino acids: CASSLAQSYNSPLHF. Incomplete CDR3 DNA: TGCGCCAGCAGCTTGGCTCAGAGCTATAATTCACCC.